The 8 T cell receptor beta chains presented below share a single source sample, sequenced in a study of Graves' ophthalmopathy and Graves' hyperthyroidism. Amplification of TCR beta CDR3 regions used RNA transcripts. The first round was an RT-PCR with HTBI primers, and the second round was a multiplex PCR. TCRdb re-called the multiplex PCR reads through MiXCR, storing one row per CDR3 protein. The table lists about 740,000 distinct CDR3 sequences, 35% to 50% of them singletons. Sequenced: peripheral blood. The receptors shown here come from an adult man with Graves' ophthalmopathy.

The chain recombines TRBV19 with TRBJ1-4; no definite D call. The germline V and J ends were trimmed by 6 bases and 8 bases, with 10 bases remaining between them. CDR1 is LNHDA, CDR2 SQIVND, per germline (reference sequence). CDR3 length: 12 residues. The CDR3 coding sequence is TGTGCCAGTAGACCCGTGGGGGAAAAACTGTTTTTT. This codes for CASRPVGEKLFF.

Only a few counts were recorded for this clonotype. The chain combines TRBV7-9 with TRBJ2-2; D is ambiguous. Deletions cut 6 bases from V and 3 bases from J, with 11 bases between. Germline CDR1 SEHNR, CDR2 FQNEAQ (reference sequence). There are 14 residues in the CDR3. The CDR3 DNA reads TGTGCCAGCAGTTATACCCGAGACACCGGGGAGCTGTTTTTT. This codes for CASSYTRDTGELFF.

This clonotype was counted at least ten times. The rearrangement joins TRBV15 to TRBJ1-1, with no clear D. With 1 base removed from V and 0 bases from J, the gap between germline ends came to 9 bases. Germline V gives CDR1 LNHNV, CDR2 YYDKDF (reference sequence). This CDR3 has 15 residues. CDR3 sequence: CATSRVSGLNTEAFF. CDR3 nucleotides: TGTGCCACCAGCAGAGTCTCCGGATTGAACACTGAAGCTTTCTTT.

The CDR3 DNA reads as TGTGCCATCAGTGATGGAAATGACATACCTTCCTACGAGCAGTACTTC. Translating gives CAISDGNDIPSYEQYF. The chain links TRBV10-3 to TRBJ2-7; D gene ambiguous. CDR3 length: 16 amino acids. Per germline, CDR1 ENHRY and CDR2 SYGVKD. With 3 bases removed from V and 1 base from J, the gap between germline ends came to 16 bases.

On this clonotype: An end of the junction does not agree with germline; a read error may underlie this. V is TRBV7-9 and J is TRBJ2-7; D may be TRBD2 (6 bases). CDR1 SEHNR and CDR2 FQNEAQ come from the germline V gene (reference sequence). This CDR3 has 12 amino acids. The CDR3 DNA reads as TGTGCCAGCAGCTTTACTAGCTACGAGCAGTGCTTC. This encodes CASSFTSYEQCF. The whole variable domain, filled in from reference TRBV7-9 and TRBJ2-7, reads DTGVSQNPRHKITKRGQNVTFRCDPISEHNRLYWYRQTLGQGPEFLTYFQNEAQLEKSRLLSDRFSAERPKGSFSTLEIQRTEQGDSAMYLCASSFTSYEQCFGPGTRLTVT.

Ten or more counts support this clonotype. The V gene is TRBV9, the J gene TRBJ1-5; D is possibly TRBD1 (5 bases). Germline loops: CDR1 SGDLS, CDR2 YYNGEE. Trimming shortened V by 3 bases and J by 5 bases, and 15 bases separated the two germline ends. There are 15 residues in the CDR3. DNA for the CDR3: TGTGCCAGCAGCGCGGAGGGGCGGGGGGATCAGCCCCAGCATTTT. Amino acids: CASSAEGRGDQPQHF.

The chain is built from TRBV2 and TRBJ2-7; TRBD1 matches at 10 bases. The CDR3 runs 15 residues. Germline assignment: CDR1 SNHLY and CDR2 FYNNEI. V gave up 5 bases and J gave up 2 bases; unmatched junction bases: 6. The CDR3 here is CASSHRDRGAYEQYF. Written as DNA, the CDR3 is TGTGCCAGCAGTCACCGGGACAGGGGAGCCTACGAGCAGTACTTC.

V usage is TRBV20-1 and J usage is TRBJ2-5, with 13 bases that match TRBD2. Germline assignment: CDR1 DFQATT and CDR2 SNEGSKA (reference sequence). The CDR3 totals 15 residues. V dropped 3 bases and J dropped 1; count of bases not matched to a gene: 2. For the CDR3, the DNA is TGCAGTGCTAGGAGGACTAGCGGGGGCCAAGAGACCCAGTACTTC. This encodes CSARRTSGGQETQYF.